These 12 T cell receptor beta chains came from one sample sequenced in a study of T cell responses to AZD1222 COVID-19 vaccine. Assay used: immunoSEQ multiplex PCR; TCRdb lists only in-frame clones, some missing. The repertoire includes 240,000 or so clones, 80% to 95% of them detected once, and roughly 0.6% sits in the top ten. The input for sequencing was peripheral blood, taken on day 0 of AZD1222 vaccination. The receptor source for this set is an adult in good health.

The chain recombines TRBV7-2 with TRBJ1-1; D is undetermined. This CDR3 region has 13 residues. Per germline, CDR1 SGHTA and CDR2 FQGNSA. Trimming pared 3 bases from V and 7 bases from J, leaving 12 bases between. The CDR3 region is CASSFFGKSEAFF. Here the CDR3 DNA reads TGTGCCAGCAGCTTCTTCGGGAAAAGTGAAGCTTTCTTT.

This chain joins TRBV5-1 and TRBJ1-1; no clear D. V gave up 3 bases and J gave up 6 bases, with 15 bases separating them. In germline, CDR1 is SGHRS, CDR2 YFSETQ. The CDR3 covers 14 residues. The CDR3: CASSSDERFAEAFF. The CDR3 nucleotides are TGCGCCAGCAGCTCGGACGAAAGGTTCGCTGAAGCTTTCTTT.

V usage is TRBV28 and J usage is TRBJ2-3; 9 bases align to TRBD2. The V gene end was trimmed by 5 bases and the J gene end by 6 bases; junction bases not matched to a gene: 9. Looked up from germline, CDR1 is MDHEN and CDR2 is SYDVKM. The CDR3 spans 15 residues. The CDR3 spells CASSHSSGVRDTQYF. Written as DNA, the CDR3 is TGTGCCAGCAGTCATTCTAGCGGGGTCCGGGATACGCAGTATTTT.

The chain joins TRBV6-6 to TRBJ2-5; D gene unclear. The length of the CDR3 is 12 residues. CDR1 and CDR2 (germline): MNHNY, SVGAGI (reference sequence). V was trimmed by 7 bases and J by 0 bases, leaving 6 bases between them. CDR3 nucleotide sequence: TGTGCCAGCACAGCATACCAAGAGACCCAGTACTTC. Protein: CASTAYQETQYF.

This clone was picked up one time. The chain is built from TRBV7-2 and TRBJ2-1, with D unresolved. CDR3 size: 12 residues. Germline-derived CDR1 and CDR2 are SGHTA and FQGNSA. Trimming stripped 5 bases from V and 6 bases from J, with 8 bases between. The CDR3 region has the DNA TGTGCCAGCAGCGCCTTCGCCAATGAGCAGTTCTTC. Translation gives CASSAFANEQFF.

V is TRBV28 and J is TRBJ2-7; 8 bases are a match to TRBD2. The germline V gene has CDR1 MDHEN and CDR2 SYDVKM. CDR3 length: 11 residues. This chain's CDR3 is CASSGPGTRFV. CDR3 DNA: TGTGCCAGCAGTGGCCCTGGGACTAGGTTTGTC.

A single count supports this clone. The CDR3 loop is CASSLPLNTEAFF. CDR3 sequence (DNA): TGTGCCAGCAGTTTACCCCTTAACACTGAAGCTTTCTTT. The V gene is TRBV28, the J gene TRBJ1-1, with D uncertain. The V end was cut by 2 bases, the J end by 2 bases, with 6 bases between. CDR1 is MDHEN and CDR2 is SYDVKM in the germline V gene. The CDR3 extends over 13 amino acids.

The DNA for the CDR3 is TGCGCCAGCAGCCCCCCCGACGGACGGAATGAAAAACTGTTTTTT. Translation gives CASSPPDGRNEKLFF. The chain uses TRBV5-1 and TRBJ1-4; D unresolved. The CDR3 has 15 residues. The germline V gene encodes CDR1 SGHRS and CDR2 YFSETQ. Trimming took 4 bases from V and 5 from J, leaving 15 bases between them.

The CDR3 DNA sequence: TGTGCCACCAGCGATTACACTCTCACAGATACGCAGTATTTT. The encoded protein is CATSDYTLTDTQYF. This rearrangement joins TRBV15 to TRBJ2-3, with unresolved D. The germline gives CDR1 LNHNV, CDR2 YYDKDF (reference sequence). CDR3 length: 14 amino acids. Trimming stripped 5 bases from V and 2 bases from J, with 11 bases between.

The genes are TRBV2 and TRBJ2-2; D may be TRBD2 (6 bases). CDR3 length: 15 amino acids. Germline V lookup: CDR1 SNHLY, CDR2 FYNNEI. The V end was cut by 7 bases, the J end by 3 bases, with 15 bases between. Here the CDR3 DNA reads TGTGCCAGCACCGAACCAGGACTATACACCGGGGAGCTGTTTTTT. Translation gives CASTEPGLYTGELFF.

The chain links TRBV19 to TRBJ1-4; 9 positions match TRBD1. The germline CDR1 and CDR2 sequences are LNHDA and SQIVND (reference sequence). There are 14 residues in the CDR3. The V gene end was trimmed by 6 bases and the J gene end by 5 bases; junction bases not matched to a gene: 4. The DNA for the CDR3 is TGTGCCAGTAGGCCGACAGGGGGAAATGAAAAACTGTTTTTT. Translation gives CASRPTGGNEKLFF.

The chain links TRBV19 to TRBJ2-3; 7 nucleotides match TRBD2. V shed 1 base, J shed 2 bases, and the junction held 15 bases outside the gene matches. Germline V gene lookup returns CDR1 LNHDA and CDR2 SQIVND (reference sequence). The CDR3 has 19 residues. CDR3 sequence: CASSIARRSASGITDTQYF. CDR3 coding DNA: TGTGCCAGTAGTATAGCCCGACGGTCGGCTAGCGGAATCACAGATACGCAGTATTTT.